The T cell receptor beta chain under discussion was sequenced for a study of cytotoxic CD8 clonotypes in ibrutinib-treated CLL. For the study at large: For this cohort, patients were ten to twelve relapsed/refractory and some 15 treatment-naive, while some 17 were IGHV unmutated. Response samples were taken after a median of about twelve months on treatment, range 6 to 36. Points from the study as a whole: Before falling back toward baseline at progression, clonality had risen at the time of ibrutinib response. Public clonotypes, rarely seen, contracted or held steady on treatment.

With respect to this clone: Its matching antigen is unknown.

Generated by immunoSEQ multiplex PCR, the TCRdb table keeps only in-frame clones and is missing some. The data hold about 130,000 clones, with 80% to 90% observed a single time. Germline CDR1 is SGHAT and CDR2 is FQNNGV. The CDR3 consists of 16 residues. Trimming at V came to 5 bases and at J to 2 bases, leaving 8 bases not matched to a gene. This TCR came from a human donor with chronic lymphocytic leukemia. The material was PBMCs, obtained after 24 months of ibrutinib treatment. This sequence joins TRBV11-2 and TRBJ2-3, with TRBD2 matching 9 bases. CDR3 in amino acids: CASSLLTSGYTDTQYF. CDR3 in DNA: TGTGCCAGCAGCCTCCTGACTAGCGGATACACAGATACGCAGTATTTT.